Following are 30 T cell receptor beta chains from one sample sequenced in a study of shared clonotypes between healthy human individuals. Clones were sequenced by immunoSEQ multiplex PCR, and TCRdb holds only the in-frame ones, with some missing. Of around 980,000 clones in the sample, roughly 74% were seen once. Sequenced sample: memory CD4+ T cells from PBMCs. The subset is: CD45RA-negative fraction. These receptors were collected from a young man in good health. Some clones in this sample may be carry-over from other donors' samples.

The V call is TRBV10-1, the J call TRBJ2-1; TRBD2 might be the D (5 bases). V was cut by 0 bases and J by 0 bases, with 9 bases left in between. CDR3 length equals 16 residues. Germline CDR1 and CDR2: WNHNN and SYGVQD (reference sequence). The CDR3 sequence is CASSESRATSYNEQFF. CDR3 nucleotide sequence: TGCGCCAGCAGTGAGTCGCGGGCTACCTCCTACAATGAGCAGTTCTTC.

V is TRBV7-7 and J is TRBJ2-7, with D unresolved. This CDR3 is 17 amino acids long. V was trimmed by 2 bases and J by 2 bases, leaving 19 bases between them. Germline V lookup: CDR1 SSHAT, CDR2 FNYEAQ (reference sequence). CDR3 bases: TGTGCCAGCAGCTTAAAGGGTAACCTTTTTCCGACCTACGAGCAGTACTTC. It is translated as CASSLKGNLFPTYEQYF.

This clone occurred a few times. The chain uses TRBV28 and TRBJ2-1; 9 nucleotides line up with TRBD1. V shed 1 base, J shed 3 bases, and the junction held 13 bases outside the gene matches. This CDR3 is built from 19 residues. Germline CDR1 is MDHEN and CDR2 is SYDVKM. CDR3 sequence reads: CASSLLDRGLAGDYNEQFF. The DNA of the CDR3 is TGTGCCAGCAGTTTATTGGACAGGGGCTTGGCGGGAGACTACAATGAGCAGTTCTTC.

This clone is a singleton in its sample. The genes are TRBV2 and TRBJ1-4; 10 positions match TRBD1. The junction had 1 base not matched to a gene; V was cut back by 10 bases and J by 5 bases. CDR3 length: 12 amino acids. The germline CDR1 and CDR2 sequences are SNHLY and FYNNEI. Written as DNA, the CDR3 is TGTGCCACGGACAGGGGGAATGAAAAACTGTTTTTT. This codes for CATDRGNEKLFF.

This clone was seen only once. CDR3 DNA sequence: TGTGCCAGCAGCTTTCTGGGCGGTGCCTACGAGCAGTACTTC. Its translation is CASSFLGGAYEQYF. The chain employs TRBV7-2 and TRBJ2-7; D unclear. Germline V CDR1 and CDR2: SGHTA, FQGNSA. This CDR3 contains 14 residues. With 3 bases removed from V and 2 bases from J, the gap between germline ends came to 11 bases. The variable domain in full, with the rest retrieved from reference TRBV7-2 and TRBJ2-7, is GAGVSQSPSNKVTEKGKDVELRCDPISGHTALYWYRQSLGQGLEFLIYFQGNSAPDKSGLPSDRFSAERTGGSVSTLTIQRTQQEDSAVYLCASSFLGGAYEQYFGPGTRLTVT.

This clone was detected only once. This chain links TRBV18 with TRBJ1-1, with D unclear. Trimming left V 3 bases short and J 6 bases short, with 11 bases between. CDR1 is KGHSH, CDR2 LQKENI, per germline. This CDR3 is 13 amino acids long. The CDR3 loop reads CASSPRTVSEAFF. The CDR3 DNA reads as TGTGCCAGCTCACCTCGAACCGTATCTGAAGCTTTCTTT. Complete variable domain (other parts from reference TRBV18 and TRBJ1-1): NAGVMQNPRHLVRRRGQEARLRCSPMKGHSHVYWYRQLPEEGLKFMVYLQKENIIDESGMPKERFSAEFPKEGPSILRIQQVVRGDSAAYFCASSPRTVSEAFFGQGTRLTVV.

The gene calls are TRBV5-5 and TRBJ1-2; TRBD1 might be the D (5 bases). Germline values: CDR1 SGHKS, CDR2 YYEKEE (reference sequence). Between the trimmed V and J ends, which lost 4 bases and 10 bases, there was a span of 17 bases. The CDR3 contains 13 residues. CDR3 nucleotides: TGTGCCAGCAGCGACCTGACAGATCCCTTCTACACCTTC. Translated, it gives CASSDLTDPFYTF.

V usage is TRBV28 and J usage is TRBJ2-1; D uncertain. This CDR3 comprises 12 residues. Per germline, CDR1 MDHEN and CDR2 SYDVKM. V lost 5 bases and J 6 bases, leaving 8 bases between the germline ends. CDR3 in DNA: TGTGCCAGCAGTCCCACCCGCAATGAGCAGTTCTTC. Translated: CASSPTRNEQFF.

This chain uses TRBV6-5 with TRBJ2-5; TRBD2 agrees at 9 bases. With 2 bases clipped from V and 4 bases from J, the junction kept 8 bases outside the gene matches. The CDR3 is made up of 16 amino acids. Germline V lookup: CDR1 MNHEY, CDR2 SVGAGI. CDR3 in amino acids: CASSYNRGRAGETQYF. CDR3 bases: TGTGCCAGCAGTTACAATCGCGGGAGGGCCGGAGAGACCCAGTACTTC.

This chain connects TRBV7-3 to TRBJ2-6; TRBD1 matches 7 bases. The CDR3 is 16 amino acids. Germline lookup yields CDR1 SGHTA and CDR2 FQGTGA. The ends lost 4 bases at V and 0 bases at J; junction bases unmatched: 3. The CDR3 here is CASSSQGSSGANVLTF. Written as DNA, the CDR3 is TGTGCCAGCAGCTCACAGGGGAGCTCTGGGGCCAACGTCCTGACTTTC.

The chain carries TRBV6-1 and TRBJ1-4, with 10 nucleotides matching TRBD1. This CDR3 comprises 15 residues. CDR1 and CDR2 (germline): MNHNS, SASEGT. V trimming: 4 bases; J trimming: 6 bases; junction bases outside the gene matches: 5. CDR3 in DNA: TGTGCCAGCAGTGGATCCGGGACAGGGGATGAAAAACTGTTTTTT. This gives the protein CASSGSGTGDEKLFF.

V is TRBV14 and J is TRBJ2-7, with 7 bases that match TRBD1. The CDR3 covers 14 residues. Germline lookup yields CDR1 SGHDN and CDR2 FVKESK. The J segment lost 4 bases and the V segment lost 4 bases, leaving 7 bases of the junction unmatched. CDR3 DNA: TGTGCCAGCAGCCGCCCAACAGGGGTATACGAGCAGTACTTC. Translated: CASSRPTGVYEQYF. The full variable domain, its missing parts supplied by reference TRBV14 and TRBJ2-7, is EAGVTQFPSHSVIEKGQTVTLRCDPISGHDNLYWYRRVMGKEIKFLLHFVKESKQDESGMPNNRFLAERTGGTYSTLKVQPAELEDSGVYFCASSRPTGVYEQYFGPGTRLTVT.

On this clone itself: The same CDR3 also results from other DNA sequences found in this sample. The chain combines TRBV2 with TRBJ1-5; D is undetermined. The CDR3 runs to 15 residues. Looked up from germline, CDR1 is SNHLY and CDR2 is FYNNEI. Trimming pared 7 bases from V and 0 bases from J, leaving 13 bases between. The CDR3 DNA follows: TGTGCCAGCACCGAAGGTGGCTATAGCAATCAGCCCCAGCATTTT. This sequence encodes CASTEGGYSNQPQHF.

Comment on this clone: Additional DNA sequences in this sample encode the identical CDR3. The V gene is TRBV29-1, the J gene TRBJ1-1, with a weak D call TRBD1 (5 bases). In germline, CDR1 is SQVTM, CDR2 ANQGSEA. The germline V and J ends were trimmed by 7 bases and 4 bases, with 7 bases remaining between them. The CDR3 runs to 10 residues. The CDR3 region is CSGGSTEAFF. In nucleotides, the CDR3 is TGCAGCGGGGGCAGCACTGAAGCTTTCTTT.

The chain carries TRBV10-3 and TRBJ2-6; D not certain. V lost 6 bases to trimming and J lost 1 base, with 7 bases between them. Germline V gene sequence: CDR1 ENHRY, CDR2 SYGVKD. This CDR3 contains 14 residues. This CDR3 is CAIRQPSGANVLTF. In nucleotides, the CDR3 is TGTGCCATCAGGCAGCCTTCTGGGGCCAACGTCCTGACTTTC.

The rearrangement links TRBV4-2 to TRBJ2-1, with TRBD2 matching over 13 bases. Germline V gives CDR1 LGHNA, CDR2 YNFKEQ. The CDR3 totals 15 residues. After removal of 1 base from V and 7 bases from J, the junction contained 1 base not matched to a gene. DNA for the CDR3: TGTGCCAGCAGCCAAGGGACTAGCGGGAGAAATGAGCAGTTCTTC. Residues: CASSQGTSGRNEQFF.

This clone turned up a few times. CDR3 loop: CASSHGTVSNQPQHF. Here the CDR3 DNA reads TGTGCCAGCAGTCATGGGACAGTGAGCAATCAGCCCCAGCATTTT. The gene calls are TRBV28 and TRBJ1-5; TRBD1 matches at 7 bases. Per the germline V gene, CDR1 is MDHEN and CDR2 is SYDVKM. V trimming: 5 bases; J trimming: 1 base; junction bases outside the gene matches: 5. The CDR3 is made up of 15 amino acids.

This clone showed up just a few times. At one of its ends the junction is not consistent with the germline gene, which may arise from a read error. V and J are TRBV5-1 and TRBJ1-4; D gene uncertain. The V gene's germline CDR1 is SGHRS and CDR2 YFSETQ. This CDR3 has 10 residues. The CDR3 reads CASSLRGETF. The CDR3 region has the DNA TGCGCCAGCAGCTTACGGGGTGAGACTTTT.

This sequence joins TRBV10-3 and TRBJ2-3; D unclear. V was clipped by 7 bases and J by 0 bases, with 14 bases between them. CDR1 and CDR2 (germline): ENHRY, SYGVKD. The length of the CDR3 is 15 residues. Here the CDR3 reads CAITHPGSSTDTQYF. CDR3 in DNA: TGTGCCATCACCCACCCAGGCAGTAGCACAGATACGCAGTATTTT.

This chain links TRBV11-2 with TRBJ2-7; no reliable D call. The CDR3 is 15 residues long. Between the trimmed V and J ends, which lost 1 base and 6 bases, there was a span of 16 bases. Germline-derived CDR1 and CDR2 are SGHAT and FQNNGV. The CDR3 nucleotides read TGTGCCAGCAGCTTAGGTGGCGCACCGGGCGGCGAGCAGTACTTC. This gives the protein CASSLGGAPGGEQYF.

As to this clone: The sample carries other DNA sequences with the same CDR3. This rearrangement joins TRBV5-1 to TRBJ1-2, with 7 bases matching TRBD1. CDR1 SGHRS and CDR2 YFSETQ come from the germline V gene. The CDR3 extends over 13 amino acids. Trimming cost V 4 bases and J 4 bases; bases outside gene matches: 4. CDR3 nucleotides: TGCGCCAGCAGCCCAGGGGGGGGCTATGGCTACACCTTC. Protein sequence: CASSPGGGYGYTF.

The CDR3 sequence is CASSSQGREDTQYF. The CDR3 DNA is TGCGCCAGCAGCTCCCAGGGGCGTGAAGATACGCAGTATTTT. This chain links TRBV5-1 with TRBJ2-3, with D perhaps matching TRBD1 (6 bases). Germline CDR1 reads SGHRS; CDR2 reads YFSETQ. Trimming shortened V by 3 bases and J by 5 bases, and 13 bases separated the two germline ends. This CDR3 is built from 14 residues.

The CDR3 region is CASRGSGLRTDTQYF. In nucleotides, the CDR3 is TGCGCCAGCAGGGGTAGCGGGCTGAGGACAGATACGCAGTATTTT. This sequence joins TRBV5-1 and TRBJ2-3, with 7 bases matching TRBD2. The ends lost 5 bases at V and 3 bases at J; junction bases unmatched: 9. This CDR3 comprises 15 residues. In germline, CDR1 is SGHRS, CDR2 YFSETQ.

In this sample, this clone turned up once. The CDR3 coding sequence is TGCGCCAGCAGCTATACCGGGACAGGGGGCAATCAGCCCCAGCATTTT. It codes for CASSYTGTGGNQPQHF. J is TRBJ1-5 and V is TRBV5-1; 10 nucleotides match TRBD1. Germline trimming cut 3 bases from V and 2 bases from J; bases unmatched to any gene: 5. This CDR3 is built from 16 residues. The germline gives CDR1 SGHRS, CDR2 YFSETQ.

This chain joins TRBV6-1 and TRBJ2-3, with D hard to call. The length of the CDR3 is 16 residues. Deletions cut 4 bases from V and 4 bases from J, with 18 bases between. Germline lookup yields CDR1 MNHNS and CDR2 SASEGT. This chain's CDR3 is CASSGKSARFADTQYF. CDR3 DNA sequence: TGTGCCAGCAGTGGAAAATCTGCTAGGTTCGCAGATACGCAGTATTTT.

The rearrangement uses TRBV6-1 and TRBJ2-1; the D is unclear. This CDR3 region has 12 residues. Deletions cut 4 bases from V and 3 bases from J, with 4 bases between. CDR1 and CDR2 from the germline V gene are MNHNS and SASEGT. The CDR3 sequence: CASSAYYNEQFF. CDR3 in DNA: TGTGCCAGCAGTGCGTACTACAATGAGCAGTTCTTC.

This chain links TRBV9 with TRBJ2-7; 9 bases line up with TRBD1. This CDR3 contains 16 residues. Germline trimming cut 4 bases from V and 2 bases from J; bases unmatched to any gene: 10. The germline V gene has CDR1 SGDLS and CDR2 YYNGEE. Here the CDR3 reads CASSPNAGTGTYEQYF. For the CDR3, the DNA is TGTGCCAGCAGCCCGAATGCCGGGACAGGGACCTACGAGCAGTACTTC.

The chain joins TRBV7-9 to TRBJ2-7, with 7 bases identical to TRBD2. Trimming took 5 bases from V and 8 from J; bases not matched to a gene: 18. The CDR3 has 16 amino acids. Germline loops: CDR1 SEHNR, CDR2 FQNEAQ (reference sequence). CDR3 protein: CASSPWGSSGRAQQYF. CDR3 coding DNA: TGTGCCAGCAGCCCCTGGGGTTCTAGCGGCCGAGCTCAGCAGTACTTC.

The CDR3 sequence is CASSNVPGQKTYEQYF. The CDR3 nucleotides read TGTGCCAGTAGTAACGTCCCGGGACAGAAGACCTACGAGCAGTACTTC. The rearrangement links TRBV19 to TRBJ2-7; 7 bases match TRBD1. Germline V CDR1 and CDR2: LNHDA, SQIVND (reference sequence). The CDR3 spans 16 residues. The ends lost 4 bases at V and 2 bases at J; junction bases unmatched: 11.

The rearrangement links TRBV9 to TRBJ1-1, with a possible D match to TRBD1 (6 bases). This CDR3 spans 15 amino acids. V lost 1 base and J 1 base, leaving 11 bases between the germline ends. Germline V gene data show CDR1 as SGDLS and CDR2 as YYNGEE. CDR3 region: CASSVWAGENTEAFF. CDR3 nucleotides: TGTGCCAGCAGCGTATGGGCAGGGGAGAACACTGAAGCTTTCTTT.